The 9 T cell receptor beta chains in this list originate from one sample, sequenced in a study of cytomegalovirus exposure and HLA in healthy donors. PCR involved 60 Vbeta and 13 Jbeta primers. TCRdb's table, derived via immunoSEQ multiplex PCR, lists solely in-frame clones and lacks some. The sample lists about 160,000 clones, about 73% seen once, with under 4% in the top ten. Sequencing used PBMCs. The receptors here all came from a middle-aged woman in good health and CMV-seronegative.

This clone has just a few counts. The chain uses TRBV10-3 and TRBJ1-1; no clear D. V gave up 7 bases and J gave up 2 bases, with 11 bases separating them. This CDR3 spans 13 amino acids. The germline V gene has CDR1 ENHRY and CDR2 SYGVKD. The CDR3 coding sequence is TGTGCCATCATGGGCCAGGTCAACACTGAAGCTTTCTTT. Its protein is CAIMGQVNTEAFF.

This clone was detected once. V gene TRBV10-1 combines with J gene TRBJ1-5; 9 nucleotides line up with TRBD1. Per germline, CDR1 WNHNN and CDR2 SYGVQD (reference sequence). Losses at the gene ends were 0 bases for V and 3 bases for J; bases not matched to a gene: 21. This CDR3 comprises 22 residues. The CDR3 region is CASSESTAGGLGTGTFNQPQHF. The CDR3 DNA reads TGCGCCAGCAGTGAGTCGACGGCTGGTGGCCTCGGGACAGGGACTTTCAATCAGCCCCAGCATTTT.

The genes are TRBV2 and TRBJ1-1, with TRBD1 matching 7 bases. With 9 bases clipped from V and 4 bases from J, the junction kept 2 bases outside the gene matches. Germline V gives CDR1 SNHLY, CDR2 FYNNEI. The CDR3 loop spans 11 amino acids. The CDR3 here is CASAGGTEAFF. CDR3 bases: TGTGCCAGTGCAGGGGGCACTGAAGCTTTCTTT.

V usage is TRBV7-3 and J usage is TRBJ1-1; D remains ambiguous. This CDR3 has 13 amino acids. V lost 4 bases and J 1 base, leaving 7 bases between the germline ends. The germline V gene encodes CDR1 SGHTA and CDR2 FQGTGA. CDR3 nucleotides: TGTGCCAGCAGCTCCGACTGGAACACTGAAGCTTTCTTT. It yields the protein CASSSDWNTEAFF. Combining the CDR3 with reference TRBV7-3 and TRBJ1-1 gives the whole variable domain GAGVSQTPSNKVTEKGKYVELRCDPISGHTALYWYRQSLGQGPEFLIYFQGTGAADDSGLPNDRFFAVRPEGSVSTLKIQRTERGDSAVYLCASSSDWNTEAFFGQGTRLTVV.

The chain couples TRBV5-1 to TRBJ2-5, with 10 nucleotides matching TRBD2. Germline assignment: CDR1 SGHRS and CDR2 YFSETQ. This CDR3 has 15 residues. The V and J ends lost 5 bases and 3 bases, in that order; junction bases with no gene match: 7. The CDR3 protein is CASSERGGPEETQYF. In DNA, the CDR3 is TGCGCCAGCAGTGAGCGGGGGGGACCCGAAGAGACCCAGTACTTC.

The chain uses TRBV28 and TRBJ2-5, with D unresolved. Germline V gene data show CDR1 as MDHEN and CDR2 as SYDVKM. Trimming removed 5 bases at V and 0 bases at J, with 7 bases between. This CDR3 is 13 amino acids long. CDR3 region: CASSLRYQETQYF. The CDR3 nucleotides read TGTGCCAGCAGTCTCAGGTACCAAGAGACCCAGTACTTC.

J is TRBJ2-1 and V is TRBV5-4; 9 nucleotides align to TRBD1. Germline V gene lookup returns CDR1 SGHNT and CDR2 YYREEE (reference sequence). The V gene end was trimmed by 4 bases and the J gene end by 6 bases; junction bases not matched to a gene: 8. The CDR3 spans 15 residues. DNA of the CDR3: TGTGCCAGCAGCCTGCCGGCGACAGGGGGCAATGAGCAGTTCTTC. Its translation is CASSLPATGGNEQFF.

V usage is TRBV5-1 and J usage is TRBJ1-2, with 7 bases fitting TRBD1. The CDR3 sequence is 15 residues long. Trimming removed 4 bases from V and 4 bases from J; junction bases left unmatched: 10. Germline CDR1 reads SGHRS; CDR2 reads YFSETQ. CDR3 nucleotide sequence: TGCGCCAGCAGCCCCAGGGACAGCCCTTCCTATGGCTACACCTTC. Encoded protein: CASSPRDSPSYGYTF.

The rearrangement uses TRBV5-6 and TRBJ2-5, with TRBD1 identical over 7 bases. This CDR3 has 16 amino acids. V was pared by 1 base and J by 4 bases, with 10 bases of the junction left unmatched. CDR1 is SGHDT and CDR2 is YYEEEE in the germline V gene. The CDR3, as DNA: TGTGCCAGCAGCTTGCACCCGACAGGGTCGGTAGAGACCCAGTACTTC. Translated, it gives CASSLHPTGSVETQYF.